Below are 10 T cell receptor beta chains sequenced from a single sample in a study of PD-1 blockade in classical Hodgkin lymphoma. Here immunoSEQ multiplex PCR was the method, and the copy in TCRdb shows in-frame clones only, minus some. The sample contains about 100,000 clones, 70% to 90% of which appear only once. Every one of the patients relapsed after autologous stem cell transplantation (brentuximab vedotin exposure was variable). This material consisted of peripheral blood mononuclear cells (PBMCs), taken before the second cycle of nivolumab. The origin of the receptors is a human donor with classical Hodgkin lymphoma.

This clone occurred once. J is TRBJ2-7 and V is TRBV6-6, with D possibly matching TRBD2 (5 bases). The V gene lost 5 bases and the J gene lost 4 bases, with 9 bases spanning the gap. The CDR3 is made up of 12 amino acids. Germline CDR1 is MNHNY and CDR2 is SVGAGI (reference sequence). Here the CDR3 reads CASSTRGYEQYF. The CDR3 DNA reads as TGTGCCAGCAGTACCCGGGGATACGAGCAGTACTTC.

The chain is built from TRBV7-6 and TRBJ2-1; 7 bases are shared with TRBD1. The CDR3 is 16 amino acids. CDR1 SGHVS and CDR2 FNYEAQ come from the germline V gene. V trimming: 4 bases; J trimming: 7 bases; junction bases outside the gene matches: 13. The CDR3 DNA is TGTGCCAGCAGCTCGAATGAGGGGGCTGGCAAAAATGAGCAGTTCTTC. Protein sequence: CASSSNEGAGKNEQFF.

The CDR3 sequence is CASSLAVIENTGELFF. CDR3 bases: TGCGCCAGCAGCTTGGCCGTGATAGAGAACACCGGGGAGCTGTTTTTT. This chain connects TRBV5-1 to TRBJ2-2; D is ambiguous. V was shortened by 0 bases and J by 1 base, with 10 bases between the two germline ends. Germline assignment: CDR1 SGHRS and CDR2 YFSETQ. The CDR3 contains 16 residues.

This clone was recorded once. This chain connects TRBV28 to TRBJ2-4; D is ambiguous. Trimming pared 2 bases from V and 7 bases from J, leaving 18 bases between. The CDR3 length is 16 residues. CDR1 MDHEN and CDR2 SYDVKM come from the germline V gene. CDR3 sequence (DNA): TGTGCCAGCAGTTTACCCGCTCGCGAGCCGTTTAACATTCAGTACTTC. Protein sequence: CASSLPAREPFNIQYF.

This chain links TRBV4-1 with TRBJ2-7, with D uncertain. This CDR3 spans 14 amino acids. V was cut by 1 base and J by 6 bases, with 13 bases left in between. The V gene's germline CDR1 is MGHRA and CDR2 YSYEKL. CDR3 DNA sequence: TGCGCCAGCAGCCAAGGGAGTCTCGCCTCCGAGCAGTACTTC. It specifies CASSQGSLASEQYF.

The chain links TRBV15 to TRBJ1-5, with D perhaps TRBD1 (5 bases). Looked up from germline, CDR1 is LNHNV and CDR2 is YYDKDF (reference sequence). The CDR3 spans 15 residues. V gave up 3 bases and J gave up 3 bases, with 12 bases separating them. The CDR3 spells CATSSDRGPNQPQHF. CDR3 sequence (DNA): TGTGCCACCAGCAGCGACCGGGGCCCCAATCAGCCCCAGCATTTT.

The CDR3 nucleotides read TGTGCCAGCAGTTTAGGTAGGACAGGGGGCTACGAGCAGTACTTC. Protein sequence: CASSLGRTGGYEQYF. V and J are TRBV28 and TRBJ2-7; 10 bases align to TRBD1. Germline CDR1 is MDHEN and CDR2 is SYDVKM. This CDR3 comprises 15 residues. After removal of 2 bases from V and 3 bases from J, the junction contained 4 bases not matched to a gene.

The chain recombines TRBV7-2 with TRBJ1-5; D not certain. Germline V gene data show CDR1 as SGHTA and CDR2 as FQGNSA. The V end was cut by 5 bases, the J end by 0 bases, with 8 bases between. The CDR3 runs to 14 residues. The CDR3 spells CASSPDISNQPQHF. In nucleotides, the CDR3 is TGTGCCAGCAGCCCCGACATTAGCAATCAGCCCCAGCATTTT.

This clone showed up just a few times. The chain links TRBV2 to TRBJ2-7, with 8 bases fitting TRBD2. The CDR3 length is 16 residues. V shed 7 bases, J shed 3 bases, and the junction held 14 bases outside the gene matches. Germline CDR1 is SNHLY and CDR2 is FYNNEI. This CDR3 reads CASNNPERESHYEQYF. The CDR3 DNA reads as TGTGCCAGCAATAACCCCGAGCGGGAGAGTCACTACGAGCAGTACTTC.

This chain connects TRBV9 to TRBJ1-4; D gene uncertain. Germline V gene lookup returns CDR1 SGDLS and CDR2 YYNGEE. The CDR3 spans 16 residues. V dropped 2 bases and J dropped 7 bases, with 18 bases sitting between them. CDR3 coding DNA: TGTGCCAGCAGCGTGGGGTTAGGGCAGGAGAGTGAAAAACTGTTTTTT. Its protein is CASSVGLGQESEKLFF.